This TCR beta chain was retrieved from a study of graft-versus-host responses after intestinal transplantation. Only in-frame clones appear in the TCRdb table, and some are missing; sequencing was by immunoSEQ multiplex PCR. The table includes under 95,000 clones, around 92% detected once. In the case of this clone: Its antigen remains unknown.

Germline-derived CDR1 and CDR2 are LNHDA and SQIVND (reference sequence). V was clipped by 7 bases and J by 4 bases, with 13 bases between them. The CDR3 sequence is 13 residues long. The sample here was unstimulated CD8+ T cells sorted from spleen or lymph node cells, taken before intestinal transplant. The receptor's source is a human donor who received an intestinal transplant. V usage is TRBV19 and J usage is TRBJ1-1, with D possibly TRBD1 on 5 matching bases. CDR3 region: CASIGRESTEAFF. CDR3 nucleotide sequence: TGTGCCAGTATAGGCAGGGAAAGCACTGAAGCTTTCTTT. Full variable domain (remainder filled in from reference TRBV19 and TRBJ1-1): DGGITQSPKYLFRKEGQNVTLSCEQNLNHDAMYWYRQDPGQGLRLIYYSQIVNDFQKGDIAEGYSVSREKKESFPLTVTSAQKNPTAFYLCASIGRESTEAFFGQGTRLTVV.